This TCR beta chain appears in the sequencing data of a study of CD8 T cells in Susac syndrome. The multiple sclerosis controls were treatment-naive patients with relapsing-remitting disease that was stable or active. Negative isolation was applied to CD8+ and CD4+ T cells, and FACS enrichment was applied to TEMRA cells. A quantity of about 0.45 to 1 ug RNA underwent reverse transcription using random hexamers. The method of amplification for TCR beta CDR3 was immunoSEQ multiplex PCR, covering 54 Vbeta and 13 Jbeta. MiXCR, applied by TCRdb to the immunoSEQ multiplex PCR reads, yields one record per CDR3 protein. The sample lists fewer than 150,000 distinct CDR3 sequences; 91% were seen once. The CDR3 covers 13 residues. Germline CDR1 is SGHTS and CDR2 is YDEGEE. Trimming removed 6 bases from V and 10 bases from J, with 17 bases in between.

The chain employs TRBV5-8 and TRBJ1-5, with D possibly being TRBD1 (6 bases). This receptor was identified in a human donor with multiple sclerosis. The sample was CD8+ T cells from PBMCs. CDR3 DNA sequence: TGTGCCAGCAACCGTTTTTCGGGGGGCCCCCAGCATTTT. It yields the protein CASNRFSGGPQHF.